This passage covers 17 T cell receptor beta chains from one sample sequenced in a study of blood T cell repertoires in COVID-19. Generated by immunoSEQ multiplex PCR, the TCRdb table keeps only in-frame clones and is missing some. The table lists approximately 220,000 clones, about 87% of them singletons. What was sequenced was PBMCs or T cells enriched from blood (not recorded which). The receptors derive from a young man who had recovered from COVID-19.

V and J are TRBV6-5 and TRBJ2-7; D remains unclear. The CDR3 totals 14 residues. The germline V and J ends were trimmed by 4 bases and 3 bases, with 13 bases remaining between them. Germline-derived CDR1 and CDR2 are MNHEY and SVGAGI. Written as DNA, the CDR3 is TGTGCCAGCAGTTCCGATAAGGCAGGCTACGAGCAGTACTTC. Translated, it gives CASSSDKAGYEQYF.

The chain links TRBV11-3 to TRBJ2-1; 8 bases align to TRBD2. V was pared by 5 bases and J by 8 bases, with 5 bases of the junction left unmatched. Germline-derived CDR1 and CDR2 are SGHNT and YENEEA. The CDR3 consists of 13 residues. The CDR3 DNA is TGTGCCAGCAGCGCCCGGGGGGGGGATGAGCAGTTCTTC. Residues: CASSARGGDEQFF.

The chain couples TRBV30 to TRBJ1-2; TRBD1 is a possible D gene (5 bases). V lost 4 bases, J lost 2 bases, and 8 bases lay in between. CDR1 GTSNPN and CDR2 SVGIG come from the germline V gene (reference sequence). This CDR3 has 12 amino acids. CDR3 residues: CAWMEGNYGYTF. The CDR3 DNA reads TGTGCCTGGATGGAGGGGAACTATGGCTACACCTTC.

The chain joins TRBV19 to TRBJ2-5; TRBD1 matches at 8 bases. CDR1 and CDR2 from the germline V gene are LNHDA and SQIVND (reference sequence). V was clipped by 3 bases and J by 4 bases; unmatched bases: 4. CDR3 length: 14 amino acids. The CDR3 is CASSMTGVRETQYF. The CDR3 DNA sequence: TGTGCCAGTAGTATGACAGGGGTGAGAGAGACCCAGTACTTC.

The chain links TRBV27 to TRBJ2-7; TRBD1 matches 9 bases. Per the germline V gene, CDR1 is MNHEY and CDR2 is SMNVEV (reference sequence). The CDR3 spans 15 residues. V shed 5 bases, J shed 3 bases, and the junction held 8 bases outside the gene matches. CDR3 region: CASSNRGPPFYEQYF. In nucleotides, the CDR3 is TGTGCCAGCAGTAACAGGGGGCCCCCCTTCTACGAGCAGTACTTC.

The chain joins TRBV7-2 to TRBJ1-5, with TRBD1 as a possible D gene (5 bases). Trimming removed 5 bases from V and 11 bases from J, with 10 bases in between. This CDR3 spans 11 amino acids. Germline CDR1 reads SGHTA; CDR2 reads FQGNSA. The CDR3 loop reads CASSTTRAQHF. In nucleotides, the CDR3 is TGTGCCAGCAGCACGACCAGGGCCCAGCATTTT.

Written as DNA, the CDR3 is TGTGCCAGCCAGGACAGAACGAATGAAAAACTGTTTTTT. This translates into CASQDRTNEKLFF. This rearrangement joins TRBV6-5 to TRBJ1-4, with TRBD1 as a possible D gene (6 bases). The V end was cut by 8 bases, the J end by 5 bases, with 12 bases between. Germline CDR1 MNHEY, CDR2 SVGAGI. The CDR3 is 13 residues long.

DNA for the CDR3: TGTGCCAGCAGCTTAGATCCTGGGGGGGAGACCCAGTACTTC. This translates into CASSLDPGGETQYF. The V call is TRBV11-2, the J call TRBJ2-5, with D perhaps TRBD2 (6 bases). Germline CDR1 is SGHAT and CDR2 is FQNNGV. V was trimmed by 0 bases and J by 5 bases, leaving 10 bases between them. This CDR3 contains 14 residues.

This clone was found once. The rearrangement links TRBV10-1 to TRBJ2-1; D is ambiguous. Germline loops: CDR1 WNHNN, CDR2 SYGVQD (reference sequence). The CDR3 totals 13 residues. Trimming pared 6 bases from V and 2 bases from J, leaving 8 bases between. The CDR3 is CASSSPPYNEQFF. CDR3 coding DNA: TGCGCCAGCAGCTCCCCCCCCTACAATGAGCAGTTCTTC.

This sequence joins TRBV4-1 and TRBJ1-5; D gene uncertain. The CDR3 spans 15 residues. V was shortened by 4 bases and J by 0 bases, with 10 bases between the two germline ends. Germline CDR1 MGHRA, CDR2 YSYEKL. The CDR3 nucleotides are TGCGCCAGCAGCCCTGTATATATTAGCAATCAGCCCCAGCATTTT. It specifies CASSPVYISNQPQHF.

The chain links TRBV6-2 or TRBV6-3 to TRBJ2-7; possibly TRBD1 for D (5 bases). The V end lost 5 bases, the J end lost 1 base, and 9 bases lay between the germline ends. Germline V gene sequence: CDR1 MNHEY, CDR2 SVGEGT. The CDR3 loop spans 13 amino acids. CDR3 region: CASSRGRSYEQYF. The CDR3 DNA follows: TGTGCCAGCAGTAGGGGCAGGTCCTACGAGCAGTACTTC.

The V call is TRBV13, the J call TRBJ2-3; D gene uncertain. The CDR3 sequence is 15 residues long. Per germline, CDR1 PRHDT and CDR2 FYEKMQ (reference sequence). Trimming removed 1 base from V and 0 bases from J, with 8 bases in between. CDR3 amino acids: CASSLETVSTDTQYF. DNA for the CDR3: TGTGCCAGCAGCTTAGAAACGGTTAGCACAGATACGCAGTATTTT.

The chain links TRBV4-1 to TRBJ2-7; D unclear. CDR3 size: 14 residues. V was cut by 1 base and J by 2 bases, with 9 bases left in between. The V gene's germline CDR1 is MGHRA and CDR2 YSYEKL. The CDR3 spells CASSQGLTTYEQYF. As DNA, the CDR3 is TGCGCCAGCAGCCAAGGGCTCACCACCTACGAGCAGTACTTC.

The genes are TRBV27 and TRBJ1-1, with 8 positions matching TRBD1. V dropped 3 bases and J dropped 0; count of bases not matched to a gene: 6. The CDR3 contains 16 residues. Germline CDR1 reads MNHEY; CDR2 reads SMNVEV (reference sequence). CDR3 nucleotides: TGTGCCAGCAGTTTTGACAGGGGTCGAATGAACACTGAAGCTTTCTTT. As protein: CASSFDRGRMNTEAFF.

This chain links TRBV18 with TRBJ2-5, with a possible D match to TRBD2 (6 bases). CDR1 and CDR2 (germline): KGHSH, LQKENI. The V end was cut by 4 bases, the J end by 0 bases, with 9 bases between. The CDR3 is made up of 14 amino acids. CDR3 loop: CASSRGTNQETQYF. In nucleotides, the CDR3 is TGTGCCAGCTCACGCGGGACCAACCAAGAGACCCAGTACTTC.

This rearrangement joins TRBV12-2 to TRBJ2-6; the DNA was not used to check the table's D call, TRBD1. TRBV12-2 is a documented pseudogene. The CDR3 has 16 amino acids. In DNA, the CDR3 is TGTGCACCGCCGGGACAGGAATTATCTGGGGCCAACGTCCTGACTTTC. Translated: CAPPGQELSGANVLTF.

The CDR3 loop is CASSYTQGNTEAFF. As DNA, the CDR3 is TGTGCCAGCAGTTACACACAGGGGAACACTGAAGCTTTCTTT. The chain uses TRBV28 and TRBJ1-1, with a possible D match to TRBD1 (6 bases). V lost 4 bases to trimming and J lost 1 base, with 10 bases between them. The V gene's germline CDR1 is MDHEN and CDR2 SYDVKM. This CDR3 has 14 amino acids.